This TCR beta chain was recorded in a study of OX40 agonist ivuxolimab in advanced cancers. Across the study: Ivuxolimab, an antibody acting as an agonist of OX40 (CD134), was used to treat patients. Two patients with cutaneous melanoma and one with hepatocellular carcinoma, three in total, showed partial responses.

The data were produced by immunoSEQ multiplex PCR, yet TCRdb's version contains in-frame clones alone and is incomplete. The table shows about 94,000 clones, with around 90% occurring only once. The CDR3 length is 16 residues. Per the germline V gene, CDR1 is MNHNS and CDR2 is SASEGT. The V gene lost 2 bases and the J gene lost 4 bases, with 16 bases spanning the gap. The V call is TRBV6-1, the J call TRBJ2-3; D remains ambiguous. The input for sequencing was CD4+ or CD8+ T cells sorted from blood, taken in a trial of the OX40 agonist ivuxolimab. This clonotype originated in an adult with an advanced solid tumor such as melanoma, head and neck, liver or kidney cancer. The CDR3 loop is CASSERGAVSPDTQYF. CDR3 in DNA: TGTGCCAGCAGTGAACGCGGTGCCGTCTCCCCAGATACGCAGTATTTT.